The sequence of this TCR beta chain was determined in a study of CD8+ T cells in alopecia areata. RNA extraction was followed by reverse transcription into cDNA, which acted as the sequencing template. TCRdb's copy holds only in-frame clones and misses some; the assay was immunoSEQ multiplex PCR. The data show 160,000 or so clones, 40% to 60% seen once. The CDR3 is made up of 17 amino acids. Trimming cost V 0 bases and J 9 bases, with 18 bases left between them. Germline V gene lookup returns CDR1 LGHNA and CDR2 YSLEER. The source material was CD8+ T cells sorted from blood, sampled at week 0. This chain uses TRBV4-3 with TRBJ1-6; D is unclear. This sequence originates from a human donor with alopecia areata. DNA of the CDR3: TGCGCCAGCAGCCAAGATCGGCCGGGTAGGGAAGGTTCACCCCTCCACTTT. It codes for CASSQDRPGREGSPLHF.